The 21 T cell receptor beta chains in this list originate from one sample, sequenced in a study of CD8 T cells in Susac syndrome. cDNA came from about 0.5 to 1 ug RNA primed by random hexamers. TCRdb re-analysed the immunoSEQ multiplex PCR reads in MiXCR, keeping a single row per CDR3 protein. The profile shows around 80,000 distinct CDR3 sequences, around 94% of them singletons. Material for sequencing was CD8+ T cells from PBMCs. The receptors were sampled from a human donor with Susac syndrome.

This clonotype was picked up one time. In nucleotides, the CDR3 is TGTGCCAGCAGCGTAGCCGGGACTCTGGTCGCTGAAGCTTTCTTT. Amino acid sequence: CASSVAGTLVAEAFF. The chain joins TRBV9 to TRBJ1-1; TRBD1 might be the D (5 bases). The CDR3 is made up of 15 amino acids. Germline lookup yields CDR1 SGDLS and CDR2 YYNGEE. Trimming removed 0 bases from V and 6 bases from J, with 15 bases in between. The full variable domain, in which reference TRBV9 and TRBJ1-1 provide the parts outside the CDR3, is DSGVTQTPKHLITATGQRVTLRCSPRSGDLSVYWYQQSLDQGLQFLIQYYNGEERAKGNILERFSAQQFPDLHSELNLSSLELGDSALYFCASSVAGTLVAEAFFGQGTRLTVV.

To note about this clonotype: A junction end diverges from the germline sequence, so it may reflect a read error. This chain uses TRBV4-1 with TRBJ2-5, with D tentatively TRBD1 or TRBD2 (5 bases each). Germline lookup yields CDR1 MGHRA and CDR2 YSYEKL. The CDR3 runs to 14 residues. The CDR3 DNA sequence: TGCGCCAGCAGCCAAGATGTATTCCTCCTCGGGGCTCACTTC. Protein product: CASSQDVFLLGAHF.

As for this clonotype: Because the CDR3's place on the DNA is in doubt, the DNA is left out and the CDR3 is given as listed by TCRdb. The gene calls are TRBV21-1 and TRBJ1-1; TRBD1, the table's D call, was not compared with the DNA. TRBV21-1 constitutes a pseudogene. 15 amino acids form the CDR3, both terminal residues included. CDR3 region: CASSKVGRGNTEAFF.

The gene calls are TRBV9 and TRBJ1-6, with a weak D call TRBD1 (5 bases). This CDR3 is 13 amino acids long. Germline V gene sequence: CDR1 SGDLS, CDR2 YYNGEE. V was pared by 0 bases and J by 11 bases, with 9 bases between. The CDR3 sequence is CASSVGGETPLHF. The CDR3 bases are TGTGCCAGCAGCGTAGGGGGGGAGACACCCCTCCACTTT.

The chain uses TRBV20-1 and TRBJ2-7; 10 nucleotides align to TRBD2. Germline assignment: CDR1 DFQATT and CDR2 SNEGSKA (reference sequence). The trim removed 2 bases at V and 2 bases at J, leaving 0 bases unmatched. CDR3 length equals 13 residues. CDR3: CSARSGGAYEQYF. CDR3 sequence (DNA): TGCAGTGCTAGAAGCGGGGGGGCCTACGAGCAGTACTTC.

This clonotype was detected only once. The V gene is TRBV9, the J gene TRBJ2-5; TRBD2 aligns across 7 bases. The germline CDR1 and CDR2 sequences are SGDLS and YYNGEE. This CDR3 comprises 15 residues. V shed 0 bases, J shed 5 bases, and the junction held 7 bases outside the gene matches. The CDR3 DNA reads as TGTGCCAGCAGCGTAGACCCGGGACTATCGGAGACCCAGTACTTC. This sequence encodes CASSVDPGLSETQYF.

CDR3 in amino acids: CASSSVGVSYNEQFF. For the CDR3, the DNA is TGTGCCAGCAGCTCTGTGGGCGTATCCTACAATGAGCAGTTCTTC. This chain links TRBV7-9 with TRBJ2-1; no clear D. The CDR3 covers 15 residues. Germline assignment: CDR1 SEHNR and CDR2 FQNEAQ (reference sequence). V was cut by 4 bases and J by 1 base, with 11 bases left in between.

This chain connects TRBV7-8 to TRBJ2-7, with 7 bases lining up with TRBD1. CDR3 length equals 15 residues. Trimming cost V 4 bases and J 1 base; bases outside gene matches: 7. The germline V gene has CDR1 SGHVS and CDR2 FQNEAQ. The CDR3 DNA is TGTGCCAGCAGCTCGACAGGGCAAGGGTCCTACGAGCAGTACTTC. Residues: CASSSTGQGSYEQYF.

The CDR3 DNA reads as TGTGCCAGCAGTCGGGGGCGCAGCTCCTACGAGCAGTACTTC. Translation gives CASSRGRSSYEQYF. V gene TRBV27 combines with J gene TRBJ2-7, with D perhaps matching TRBD1 or TRBD2 (6 bases each). The CDR3 covers 14 residues. Germline CDR1 MNHEY, CDR2 SMNVEV (reference sequence). V was clipped by 5 bases and J by 0 bases, with 11 bases between them.

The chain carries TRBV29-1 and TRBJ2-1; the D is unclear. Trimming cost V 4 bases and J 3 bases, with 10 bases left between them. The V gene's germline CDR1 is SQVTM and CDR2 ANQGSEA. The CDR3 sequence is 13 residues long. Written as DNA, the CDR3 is TGCAGCGTTGCTGAAGCGCGCTACAATGAGCAGTTCTTC. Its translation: CSVAEARYNEQFF.

The CDR3 reads CATSRDRADTQYF. The CDR3 DNA is TGTGCCACCAGCAGAGATCGGGCAGATACGCAGTATTTT. The chain couples TRBV15 to TRBJ2-3; D remains ambiguous. V shed 0 bases and J shed 4 bases, with 5 bases lying between them. In germline, CDR1 is LNHNV, CDR2 YYDKDF (reference sequence). This CDR3 comprises 13 residues.

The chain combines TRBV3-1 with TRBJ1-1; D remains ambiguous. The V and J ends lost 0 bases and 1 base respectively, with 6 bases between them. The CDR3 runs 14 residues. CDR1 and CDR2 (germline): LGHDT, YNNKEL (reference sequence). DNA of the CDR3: TGTGCCAGCAGCCAAGAGAGGGAGAACACTGAAGCTTTCTTT. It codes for CASSQERENTEAFF.

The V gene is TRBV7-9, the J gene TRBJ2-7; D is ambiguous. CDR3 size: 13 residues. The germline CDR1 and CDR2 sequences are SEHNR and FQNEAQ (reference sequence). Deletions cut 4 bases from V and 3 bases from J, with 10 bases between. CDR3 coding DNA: TGTGCCAGCAGCTCGCCCCCAGGCTACGAGCAGTACTTC. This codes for CASSSPPGYEQYF. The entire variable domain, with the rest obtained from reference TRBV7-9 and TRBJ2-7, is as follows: DTGVSQNPRHKITKRGQNVTFRCDPISEHNRLYWYRQTLGQGPEFLTYFQNEAQLEKSRLLSDRFSAERPKGSFSTLEIQRTEQGDSAMYLCASSSPPGYEQYFGPGTRLTVT.

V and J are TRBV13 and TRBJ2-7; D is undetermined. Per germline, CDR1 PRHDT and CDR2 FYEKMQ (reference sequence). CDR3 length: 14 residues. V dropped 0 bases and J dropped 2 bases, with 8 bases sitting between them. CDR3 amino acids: CASSLGVGTYEQYF. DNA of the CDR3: TGTGCCAGCAGCTTAGGGGTAGGGACCTACGAGCAGTACTTC.

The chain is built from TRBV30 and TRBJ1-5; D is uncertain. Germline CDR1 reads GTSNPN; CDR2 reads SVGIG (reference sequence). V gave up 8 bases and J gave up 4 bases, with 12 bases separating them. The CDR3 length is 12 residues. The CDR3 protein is CAGAVGNQPQHF. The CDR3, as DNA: TGTGCCGGCGCTGTTGGTAATCAGCCCCAGCATTTT.

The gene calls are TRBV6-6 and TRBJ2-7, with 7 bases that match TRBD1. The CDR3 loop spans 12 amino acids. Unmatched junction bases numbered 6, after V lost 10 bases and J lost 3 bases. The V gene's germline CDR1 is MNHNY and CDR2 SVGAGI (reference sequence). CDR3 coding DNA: TGTGCCACCTCGACAGGGCTCTACGAGCAGTACTTC. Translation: CATSTGLYEQYF.

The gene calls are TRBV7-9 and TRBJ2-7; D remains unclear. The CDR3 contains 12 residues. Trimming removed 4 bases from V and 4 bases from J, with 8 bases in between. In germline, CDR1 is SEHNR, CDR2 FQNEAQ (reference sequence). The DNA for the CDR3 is TGTGCCAGCAGCTCGAAGAGATACGAGCAGTACTTC. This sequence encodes CASSSKRYEQYF. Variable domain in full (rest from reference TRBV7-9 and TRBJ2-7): DTGVSQNPRHKITKRGQNVTFRCDPISEHNRLYWYRQTLGQGPEFLTYFQNEAQLEKSRLLSDRFSAERPKGSFSTLEIQRTEQGDSAMYLCASSSKRYEQYFGPGTRLTVT.

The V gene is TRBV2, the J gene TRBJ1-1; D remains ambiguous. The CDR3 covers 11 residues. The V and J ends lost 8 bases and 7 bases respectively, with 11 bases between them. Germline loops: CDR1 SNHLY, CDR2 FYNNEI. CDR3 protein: CASGVMDEAFF. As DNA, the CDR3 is TGTGCCAGCGGGGTTATGGATGAAGCTTTCTTT.

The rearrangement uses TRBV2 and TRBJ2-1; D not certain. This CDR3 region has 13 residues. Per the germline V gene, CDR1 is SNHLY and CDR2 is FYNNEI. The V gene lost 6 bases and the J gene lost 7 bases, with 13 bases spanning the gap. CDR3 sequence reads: CASRTFGRNEQFF. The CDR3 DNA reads TGTGCCAGCAGAACCTTCGGCAGAAATGAGCAGTTCTTC.

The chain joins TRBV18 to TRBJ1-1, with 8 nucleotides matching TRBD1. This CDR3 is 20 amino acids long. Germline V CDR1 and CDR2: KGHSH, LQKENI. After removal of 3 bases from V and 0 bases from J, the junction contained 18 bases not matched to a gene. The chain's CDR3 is CASSPVYFGQGATMNTEAFF. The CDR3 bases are TGTGCCAGCTCACCCGTTTATTTCGGTCAGGGGGCCACAATGAACACTGAAGCTTTCTTT.

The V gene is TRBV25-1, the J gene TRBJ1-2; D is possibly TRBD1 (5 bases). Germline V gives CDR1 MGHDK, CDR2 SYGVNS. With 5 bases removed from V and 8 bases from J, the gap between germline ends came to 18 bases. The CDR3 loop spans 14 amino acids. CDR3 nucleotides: TGTGCCAGCAGTATTACAGGCGTAGTGGAGGGCTACACCTTC. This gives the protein CASSITGVVEGYTF.